What follows is one T cell receptor (beta chain) and its context. These data are taken from a study of blood T cell repertoires in COVID-19. As for the study in general: T cells, B-cell-depleted T cells, or PBMCs provided the cDNA or gDNA that served as material.

Authors' methods: Estimation of nucleated cell counts was performed using reference gene primer amplification. The method was immunoSEQ multiplex PCR; TCRdb's version includes in-frame clones alone and lacks a portion of them. V, J and clone size reflect that table, while D and trimming were determined from the DNA. The sample yields a few hundred thousand clones, 70% to 90% seen once. Enrolled during active infection, Seattle patients were then followed longitudinally. The CDR3 has 15 amino acids. Germline CDR1 is SNHLY and CDR2 is FYNNEI. Trimming removed 7 bases from V and 1 base from J, with 14 bases in between.

Sequencing was performed on peripheral blood. The origin of this receptor is a woman aged 45-59 years with COVID-19, enrolled during active disease. The V gene is TRBV2, the J gene TRBJ1-5, with D perhaps TRBD1 (5 bases). CDR3 in amino acids: CASTAGRESNQPQHF. DNA for the CDR3: TGTGCCAGCACCGCAGGGCGAGAGAGCAATCAGCCCCAGCATTTT.